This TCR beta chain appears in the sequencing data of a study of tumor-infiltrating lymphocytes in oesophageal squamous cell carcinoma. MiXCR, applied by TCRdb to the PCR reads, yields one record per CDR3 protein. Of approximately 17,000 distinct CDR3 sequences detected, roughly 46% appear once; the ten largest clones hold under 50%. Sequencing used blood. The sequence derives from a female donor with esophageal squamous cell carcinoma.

This chain's CDR3 is CASSLAGGASYNEQFF. In DNA, the CDR3 is TGTGCCAGCAGCTTAGCTGGAGGGGCCTCCTACAATGAGCAGTTCTTC. The chain carries TRBV7-2 and TRBJ2-4, with D perhaps matching TRBD2 (6 bases). The DNA end is a closer match to TRBJ2-1, so the J assignment may be wrong. CDR1 SGHTA and CDR2 FQGNSA come from the germline V gene. The CDR3 has 16 amino acids.